This T cell receptor (beta chain) derives from a study of T cell changes during pregnancy in multiple sclerosis. Repertoires were generated with immunoSEQ multiplex PCR, while TCRdb's copy carries only in-frame clones and drops some. The repertoire holds tens of thousands of clones, with nearly 95% as singletons. Specimen: CD4+ T cells from peripheral blood mononuclear cells, collected in the first trimester of pregnancy. The source of this sequence is a female donor with multiple sclerosis, enrolled in a pregnancy study.

The CDR3 DNA is TGCGCCAGCAATGGGAGGGGATACTCCTACGAGCAGTACTTC. Amino acid sequence: CASNGRGYSYEQYF. The chain carries TRBV10-2 and TRBJ2-7; 7 bases map to TRBD2. CDR1 and CDR2 from the germline V gene are WSHSY and SAAADI. The V gene end was trimmed by 7 bases and the J gene end by 0 bases; junction bases not matched to a gene: 6. The CDR3 runs 14 residues.